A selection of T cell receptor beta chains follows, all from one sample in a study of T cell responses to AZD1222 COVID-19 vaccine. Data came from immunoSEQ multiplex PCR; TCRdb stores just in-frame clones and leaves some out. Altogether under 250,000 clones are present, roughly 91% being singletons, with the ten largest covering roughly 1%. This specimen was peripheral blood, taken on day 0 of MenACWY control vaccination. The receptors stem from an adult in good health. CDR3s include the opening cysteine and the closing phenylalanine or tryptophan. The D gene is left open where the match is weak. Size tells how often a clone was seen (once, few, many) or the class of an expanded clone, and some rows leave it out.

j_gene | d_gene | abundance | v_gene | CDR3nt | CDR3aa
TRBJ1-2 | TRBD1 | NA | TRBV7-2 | TGTGCCAGCAGCCCGAGAGGGGGCAGGGGCTACACCTTC | CASSPRGGRGYTF
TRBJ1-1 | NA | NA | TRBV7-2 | TGTGCCAGCAGCTTAGAGGGCAGGAACACTGAAGCTTTCTTT | CASSLEGRNTEAFF
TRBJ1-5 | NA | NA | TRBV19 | TGTGCCAGTAGTATCTGGACAGGCAATCAGCCCCAGCATTTT | CASSIWTGNQPQHF
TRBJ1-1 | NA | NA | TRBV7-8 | TGTGCCAGCAGCTACCAGGGAGGCACTGAAGCTTTCTTT | CASSYQGGTEAFF
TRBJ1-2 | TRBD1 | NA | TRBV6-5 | TGTGCCAGCAGTAGGGGGCAGGGATATGGCTACACCTTC | CASSRGQGYGYTF
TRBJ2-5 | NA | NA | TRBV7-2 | TGTGCCAGCAGCTTAGCGGGGGCGGGAGAGACCCAGTACTTC | CASSLAGAGETQYF
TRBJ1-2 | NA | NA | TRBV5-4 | TGTGCCAGCAGCTTGTGGGGGACCTATGGCTACACCTTC | CASSLWGTYGYTF
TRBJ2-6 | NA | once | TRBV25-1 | TGTGCCAGCAGTGAAGGGGCGACAGGGGCCAACGTCCTGACTTTC | CASSEGATGANVLTF
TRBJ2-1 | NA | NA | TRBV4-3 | TGCGCCAGCAGCCAAGAACCAGGTCGTGGGCAGTTCTTC | CASSQEPGRGQFF
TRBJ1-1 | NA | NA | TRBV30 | TGTGCCTGGAGTTCACAGGGGAACACTGAAGCTTTCTTT | CAWSSQGNTEAFF
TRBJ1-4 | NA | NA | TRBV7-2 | TGTGCCAGCAGTTCGCGGGCGGAAAAACTGTTTTTT | CASSSRAEKLFF
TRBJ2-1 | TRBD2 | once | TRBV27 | TGTGCCAGCAGTTTAAACCGACTAGCCCAAAATGAGCAGTTCTTC | CASSLNRLAQNEQFF
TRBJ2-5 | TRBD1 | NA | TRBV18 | TGTGCCAGCTCCCACACTAAACCGGGACAGGGGGCAATGACCCAGTACTTC | CASSHTKPGQGAMTQYF
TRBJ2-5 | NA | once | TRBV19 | TGTGCCAGTTGTCCTTTTCTGGGGGCAGGCCAAGAGACCCAGTACTTC | CASCPFLGAGQETQYF
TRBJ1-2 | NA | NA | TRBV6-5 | TGTGCCAGCAGTTACTCTTTCGAAACACCAACGAGTGGCTACACCTTC | CASSYSFETPTSGYTF
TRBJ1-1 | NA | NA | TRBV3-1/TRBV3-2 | TGTGCCAGCAGCAACAATCTGGGCAGGGAGGGCACTGAAGCTTTCTTT | CASSNNLGREGTEAFF
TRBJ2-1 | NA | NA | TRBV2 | TGTGCCAGCATAGGAGGTCTATCATGGGGTGAGCAGTTCTTC | CASIGGLSWGEQFF
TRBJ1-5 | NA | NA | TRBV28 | TGTGCCAGCAGCCCTGACAGAGATCAGCCCCAGCATTTT | CASSPDRDQPQHF
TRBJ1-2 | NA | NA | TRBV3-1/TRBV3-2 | TGTGCCAGCACCCCGTTATGGTCGAACTATGGCTACACCTTC | CASTPLWSNYGYTF
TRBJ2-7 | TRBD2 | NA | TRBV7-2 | TGTGCCAGCAGCTTGGGCGGGGGGCCCCCTCTCGAGCAGTACTTC | CASSLGGGPPLEQYF
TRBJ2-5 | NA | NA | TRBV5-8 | TGTGCCAGCAGCTTGAGGCAGAACCAAGAGACCCAGTACTTC | CASSLRQNQETQYF
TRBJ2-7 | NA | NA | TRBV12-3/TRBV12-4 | TGTGCCAGCGTCGAGGGTTTAGGCGAGCAGTACTTC | CASVEGLGEQYF
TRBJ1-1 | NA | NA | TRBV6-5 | TGTGCCAGCAGTTACGGGGGCAGTTACACTGAAGCTTTCTTT | CASSYGGSYTEAFF
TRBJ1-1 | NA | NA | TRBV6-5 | TGTGCCAGCAGTTATTCCCCTGGCACTGAAGCTTTCTTT | CASSYSPGTEAFF
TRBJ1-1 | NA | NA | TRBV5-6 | TGTGCCAGCAGCCCGGACCCCGCAGTGAACACTGAAGCTTTCTTT | CASSPDPAVNTEAFF
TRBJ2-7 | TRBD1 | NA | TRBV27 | TGTGCCAGCAGGAGTTCCGGGACAGGAGCCTACGAGCAGTACTTC | CASRSSGTGAYEQYF
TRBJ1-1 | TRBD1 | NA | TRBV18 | TGTGCCAGCTCACCATCGGACAGGCCGAACACTGAAGCTTTCTTT | CASSPSDRPNTEAFF
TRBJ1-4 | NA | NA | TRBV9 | TGTGCCAGCAGCGTTGGACAAACAACTAATGAAAAACTGTTTTTT | CASSVGQTTNEKLFF
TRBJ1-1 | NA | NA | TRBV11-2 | TGTGCCAGCAGCCCAAGTGCTTGGATGAACACTGAAGCTTTCTTT | CASSPSAWMNTEAFF
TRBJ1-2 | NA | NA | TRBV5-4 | TGTGCCAGCAGCTTGGAGGGTACCTCGCATGGCTACACCTTC | CASSLEGTSHGYTF